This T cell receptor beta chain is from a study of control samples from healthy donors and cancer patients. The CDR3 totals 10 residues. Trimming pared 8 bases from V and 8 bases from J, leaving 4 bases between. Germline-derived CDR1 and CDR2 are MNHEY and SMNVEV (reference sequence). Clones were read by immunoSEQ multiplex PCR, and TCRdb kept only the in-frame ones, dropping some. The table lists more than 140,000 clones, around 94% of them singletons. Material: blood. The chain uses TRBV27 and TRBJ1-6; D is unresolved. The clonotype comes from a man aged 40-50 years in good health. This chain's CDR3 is CASGYSPLHF. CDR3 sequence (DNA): TGTGCCAGCGGATATTCACCCCTCCACTTT.